Listed below are T cell receptor beta chains from one sample, sequenced in a study of blood T cell repertoires in COVID-19. TCRdb keeps only in-frame clones here, not all; method: immunoSEQ multiplex PCR. The sample has 150,000 or so clones; around nine tenths are singletons. The sequencing sample was made of peripheral blood. These receptors were collected from a woman aged 70 to 79 with acute or convalescent COVID-19. Each CDR3 is given with its conserved first and last residue. The order of the fields is V gene, J gene, D gene, clone size, CDR3 DNA, CDR3 protein. D genes are given only for firm matches. Expanded clones get a size class; other rows say once, few or many, or leave the size out.

v_gene: TRBV7-2
j_gene: TRBJ1-1
d_gene: .
abundance: .
CDR3nt: TGTGCCAGCAGCTTAGTGGTCAGGGCGAACACTGAAGCTTTCTTT
CDR3aa: CASSLVVRANTEAFF

v_gene: TRBV19
j_gene: TRBJ1-2
d_gene: .
abundance: .
CDR3nt: TGTGCCAGTAGTAGCGGGGGTGGCTACACCTTC
CDR3aa: CASSSGGGYTF

v_gene: TRBV11-2
j_gene: TRBJ1-2
d_gene: .
abundance: .
CDR3nt: TGTGCCAGCGGAAACCTAGGGCAGGGTGTAGATGGCTACACCTTC
CDR3aa: CASGNLGQGVDGYTF

v_gene: TRBV7-6
j_gene: TRBJ2-7
d_gene: .
abundance: .
CDR3nt: TGTGCCAGCAGCCCCCAGCAGGGAGGAATCTACGAGCAGTACTTC
CDR3aa: CASSPQQGGIYEQYF

v_gene: TRBV29-1
j_gene: TRBJ2-5
d_gene: .
abundance: .
CDR3nt: TGCAGCGTTCGGAGGGCACAGGGGGAGACCCAGTACTTC
CDR3aa: CSVRRAQGETQYF

v_gene: TRBV2
j_gene: TRBJ1-2
d_gene: .
abundance: .
CDR3nt: TGTGCCAGCAGTGAGGGCAGATATGGCTACACCTTC
CDR3aa: CASSEGRYGYTF

v_gene: TRBV13
j_gene: TRBJ1-2
d_gene: TRBD1
abundance: .
CDR3nt: TGTGCCAGCAGCCCCAGGGGGGCCCATGGCTACACCTTC
CDR3aa: CASSPRGAHGYTF

v_gene: TRBV6-4
j_gene: TRBJ2-1
d_gene: TRBD2
abundance: .
CDR3nt: TGTGCCAGCCACAGACTAGCGGGAGAGAGGCTATGGGAGCAGTTCTTC
CDR3aa: CASHRLAGERLWEQFF

v_gene: TRBV10-1
j_gene: TRBJ2-7
d_gene: .
abundance: .
CDR3nt: TGCGCCAGCAGTCCTGGGACTGGTCGTATGGAGCAGTACTTC
CDR3aa: CASSPGTGRMEQYF

v_gene: TRBV19
j_gene: TRBJ1-2
d_gene: .
abundance: .
CDR3nt: TGTGCCAGTAGTCCGCGGGACGGAAACTATGGCTACACCTTC
CDR3aa: CASSPRDGNYGYTF

v_gene: TRBV19
j_gene: TRBJ2-3
d_gene: TRBD2
abundance: .
CDR3nt: TGTGCCAGTAGTATGGCTAGCGGGGGACCTATTTTTACGCAGTATTTT
CDR3aa: CASSMASGGPIFTQYF

v_gene: TRBV7-2
j_gene: TRBJ1-1
d_gene: .
abundance: .
CDR3nt: TGTGCCAGCAGCCCCCGGGGGGGGGTCAACACTGAAGCTTTCTTT
CDR3aa: CASSPRGGVNTEAFF

v_gene: TRBV18
j_gene: TRBJ2-4
d_gene: TRBD2
abundance: .
CDR3nt: TGTGCCAGCTCACCACAAGCGGGGGGCCTAGCCAAAAACATTCAGTACTTC
CDR3aa: CASSPQAGGLAKNIQYF

v_gene: TRBV7-3
j_gene: TRBJ2-3
d_gene: .
abundance: .
CDR3nt: TGTGCCAGCAGCTTAAGTTATAGAGATACGCAGTATTTT
CDR3aa: CASSLSYRDTQYF

v_gene: TRBV2
j_gene: TRBJ1-1
d_gene: .
abundance: .
CDR3nt: TGTGCCAGCAGTCCCCATTCGGCGGCGGACACTGAAGCTTTCTTT
CDR3aa: CASSPHSAADTEAFF

v_gene: TRBV7-9
j_gene: TRBJ2-5
d_gene: TRBD2
abundance: .
CDR3nt: TGTGCCAGCAGCTTACAGGGCCCGGGACTAGCGTCGGAGACCCAGTACTTC
CDR3aa: CASSLQGPGLASETQYF

v_gene: TRBV27
j_gene: TRBJ2-1
d_gene: TRBD2
abundance: once
CDR3nt: TGTGCCAGCAGCAGAACCCAGCGGGGGGGCCGATATGAGCAGTTCTTC
CDR3aa: CASSRTQRGGRYEQFF

v_gene: TRBV4-2
j_gene: TRBJ2-2
d_gene: TRBD2
abundance: .
CDR3nt: TGTGCCAGCAGACTAATTACTAGCGGTATTTTGCCCGGGGAGCTGTTTTTT
CDR3aa: CASRLITSGILPGELFF

v_gene: TRBV4-1
j_gene: TRBJ2-1
d_gene: .
abundance: .
CDR3nt: TGCGCCAGCACCACATTCGGGGGAACGGGTGATGAGCAGTTCTTC
CDR3aa: CASTTFGGTGDEQFF

v_gene: TRBV15
j_gene: TRBJ1-6
d_gene: .
abundance: .
CDR3nt: TGTGCCACCAGCAGAGTCAGGGGACCCAGTTCACCCCTCCACTTT
CDR3aa: CATSRVRGPSSPLHF